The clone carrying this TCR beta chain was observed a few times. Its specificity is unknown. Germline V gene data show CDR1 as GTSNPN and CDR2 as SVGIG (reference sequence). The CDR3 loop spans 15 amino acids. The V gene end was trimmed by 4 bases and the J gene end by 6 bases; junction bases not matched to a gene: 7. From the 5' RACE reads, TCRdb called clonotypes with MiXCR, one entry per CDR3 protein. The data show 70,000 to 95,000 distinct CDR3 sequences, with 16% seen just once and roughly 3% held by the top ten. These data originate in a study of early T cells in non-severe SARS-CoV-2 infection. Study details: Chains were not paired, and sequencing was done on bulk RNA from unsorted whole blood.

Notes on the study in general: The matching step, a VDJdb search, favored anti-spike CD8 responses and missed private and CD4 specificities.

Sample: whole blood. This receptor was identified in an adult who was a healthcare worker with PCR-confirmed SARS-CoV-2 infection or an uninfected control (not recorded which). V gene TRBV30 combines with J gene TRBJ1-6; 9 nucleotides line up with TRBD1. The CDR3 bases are TGTGCCTGGACCGCGGAGACAGGGGGTAATTCACCCCTCCACTTT. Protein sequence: CAWTAETGGNSPLHF.